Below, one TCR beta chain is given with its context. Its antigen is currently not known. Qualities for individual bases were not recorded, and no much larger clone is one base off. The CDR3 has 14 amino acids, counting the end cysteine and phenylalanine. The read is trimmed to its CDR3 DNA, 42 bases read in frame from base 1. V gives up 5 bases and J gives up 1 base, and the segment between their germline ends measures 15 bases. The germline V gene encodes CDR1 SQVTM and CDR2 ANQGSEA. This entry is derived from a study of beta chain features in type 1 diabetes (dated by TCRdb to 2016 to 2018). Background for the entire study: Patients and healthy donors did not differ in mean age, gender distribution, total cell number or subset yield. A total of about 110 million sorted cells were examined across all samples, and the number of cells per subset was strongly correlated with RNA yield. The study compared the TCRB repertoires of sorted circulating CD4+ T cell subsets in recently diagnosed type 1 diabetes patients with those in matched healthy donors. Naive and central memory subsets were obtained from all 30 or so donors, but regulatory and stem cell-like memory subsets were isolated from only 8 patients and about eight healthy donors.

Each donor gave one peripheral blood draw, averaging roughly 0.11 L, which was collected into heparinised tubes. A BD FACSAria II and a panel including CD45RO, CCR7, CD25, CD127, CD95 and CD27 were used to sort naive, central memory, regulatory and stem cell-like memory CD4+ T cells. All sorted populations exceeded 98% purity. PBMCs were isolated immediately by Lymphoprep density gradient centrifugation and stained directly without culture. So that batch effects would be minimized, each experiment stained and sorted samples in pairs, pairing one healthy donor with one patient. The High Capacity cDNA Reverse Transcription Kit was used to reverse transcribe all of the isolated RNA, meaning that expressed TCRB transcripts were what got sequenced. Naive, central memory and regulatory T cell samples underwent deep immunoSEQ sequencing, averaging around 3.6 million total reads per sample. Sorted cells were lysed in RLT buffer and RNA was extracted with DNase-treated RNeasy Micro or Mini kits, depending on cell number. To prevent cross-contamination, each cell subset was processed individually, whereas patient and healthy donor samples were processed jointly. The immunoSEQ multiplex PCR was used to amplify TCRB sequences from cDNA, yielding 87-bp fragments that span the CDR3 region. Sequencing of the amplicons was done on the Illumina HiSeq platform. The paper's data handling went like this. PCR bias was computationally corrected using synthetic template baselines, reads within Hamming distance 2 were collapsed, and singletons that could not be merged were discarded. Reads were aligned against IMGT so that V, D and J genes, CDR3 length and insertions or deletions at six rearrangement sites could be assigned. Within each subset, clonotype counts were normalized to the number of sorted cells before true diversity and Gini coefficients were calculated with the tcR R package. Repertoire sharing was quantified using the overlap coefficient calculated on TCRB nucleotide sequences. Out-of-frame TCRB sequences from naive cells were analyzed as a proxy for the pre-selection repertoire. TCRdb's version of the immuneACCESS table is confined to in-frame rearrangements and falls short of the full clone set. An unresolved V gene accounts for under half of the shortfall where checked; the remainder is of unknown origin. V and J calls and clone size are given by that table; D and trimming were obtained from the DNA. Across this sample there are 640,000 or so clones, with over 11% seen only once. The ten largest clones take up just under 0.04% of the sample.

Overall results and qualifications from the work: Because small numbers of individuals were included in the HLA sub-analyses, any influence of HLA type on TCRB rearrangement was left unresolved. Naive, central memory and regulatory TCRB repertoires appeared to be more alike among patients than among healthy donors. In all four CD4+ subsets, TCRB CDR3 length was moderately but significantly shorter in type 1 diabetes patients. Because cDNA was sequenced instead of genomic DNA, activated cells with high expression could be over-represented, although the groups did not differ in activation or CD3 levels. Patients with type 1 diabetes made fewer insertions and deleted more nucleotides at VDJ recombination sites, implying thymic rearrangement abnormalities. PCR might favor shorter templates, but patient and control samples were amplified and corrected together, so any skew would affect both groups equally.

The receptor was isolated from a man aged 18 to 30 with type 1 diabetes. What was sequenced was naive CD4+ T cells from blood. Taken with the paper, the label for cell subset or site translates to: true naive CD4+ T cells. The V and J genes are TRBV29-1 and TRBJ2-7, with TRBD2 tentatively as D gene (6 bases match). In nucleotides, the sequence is TGCAGCGTTAGGGCACCAGGAGGGTCCTACGAGCAGTACTTC. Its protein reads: CSVRAPGGSYEQYF.